Listed below are T cell receptor beta chains from one sample, sequenced in a study of blood T cell repertoires in COVID-19. Data came from immunoSEQ multiplex PCR; TCRdb stores just in-frame clones and leaves some out. The sample shows more than 95,000 clones, 89% of them seen only once. The sequencing input was peripheral blood. The receptors originated from an older woman with acute or convalescent COVID-19. Each CDR3 is given with its conserved first and last residue. A D gene is named only where the DNA matches it firmly. Part of the rows lack a size; the others show once, few, many or a class for expanded clones.

D gene: .; V gene: TRBV11-3; clone size: .; J gene: TRBJ2-2; CDR3 protein: CASSQPRGRLSNTGELFF; CDR3 DNA: TGTGCCAGCAGCCAGCCAAGGGGAAGACTGTCGAACACCGGGGAGCTGTTTTTT
D gene: .; V gene: TRBV24-1; clone size: few; J gene: TRBJ2-3; CDR3 protein: CATSDVSGYTDTQYF; CDR3 DNA: TGTGCCACCAGTGATGTTAGCGGCTACACAGATACGCAGTATTTT
D gene: .; V gene: TRBV30; clone size: .; J gene: TRBJ2-7; CDR3 protein: CAWSPAYEQYF; CDR3 DNA: TGTGCCTGGAGTCCAGCCTACGAGCAGTACTTC
D gene: .; V gene: TRBV10-3; clone size: .; J gene: TRBJ1-5; CDR3 protein: CAISDDITSNQPQHF; CDR3 DNA: TGTGCCATCAGTGATGACATTACCAGCAATCAGCCCCAGCATTTT
D gene: TRBD1; V gene: TRBV6-5; clone size: once; J gene: TRBJ1-2; CDR3 protein: CASRGQGEILRGYTF; CDR3 DNA: TGTGCCAGCCGGGGACAGGGGGAGATTCTCAGGGGCTACACCTTC
D gene: .; V gene: TRBV11-2; clone size: once; J gene: TRBJ2-5; CDR3 protein: CASSLSWTQYF; CDR3 DNA: TGTGCCAGCAGCTTAAGCTGGACCCAGTACTTC
D gene: .; V gene: TRBV6-6; clone size: .; J gene: TRBJ1-3; CDR3 protein: CASSYSNGNTIYF; CDR3 DNA: TGTGCCAGCAGTTACTCTAATGGAAACACCATATATTTT
D gene: TRBD1; V gene: TRBV3-1/TRBV3-2; clone size: .; J gene: TRBJ1-3; CDR3 protein: CASSHLGQHSGNTIYF; CDR3 DNA: TGTGCCAGCAGCCACTTGGGACAGCACTCTGGAAACACCATATATTTT
D gene: TRBD2; V gene: TRBV19; clone size: .; J gene: TRBJ2-1; CDR3 protein: CASSLLSGGYYNEQFF; CDR3 DNA: TGTGCCAGTAGTCTACTTAGCGGGGGGTACTACAATGAGCAGTTCTTC
D gene: .; V gene: TRBV19; clone size: once; J gene: TRBJ2-3; CDR3 protein: CASRGQPPSTDTQYF; CDR3 DNA: TGTGCCAGTCGAGGACAGCCTCCTAGCACAGATACGCAGTATTTT
D gene: TRBD2; V gene: TRBV28; clone size: .; J gene: TRBJ2-3; CDR3 protein: CASAQTSGYSDTQYF; CDR3 DNA: TGTGCCAGCGCCCAGACTAGCGGGTACTCAGATACGCAGTATTTT
D gene: TRBD2; V gene: TRBV10-2; clone size: .; J gene: TRBJ2-1; CDR3 protein: CASSGNGLAGYNEQFF; CDR3 DNA: TGCGCCAGCAGTGGGAATGGGCTAGCGGGCTACAATGAGCAGTTCTTC
D gene: .; V gene: TRBV6-5; clone size: .; J gene: TRBJ1-1; CDR3 protein: CASSYPGNTEAFF; CDR3 DNA: TGTGCCAGCAGTTACCCCGGTAACACTGAAGCTTTCTTT
D gene: .; V gene: TRBV4-2; clone size: .; J gene: TRBJ2-1; CDR3 protein: CASSQGLAGAGVYNEQFF; CDR3 DNA: TGTGCCAGCAGCCAAGGCCTGGCGGGGGCGGGAGTCTACAATGAGCAGTTCTTC
D gene: TRBD1; V gene: TRBV2; clone size: .; J gene: TRBJ1-1; CDR3 protein: CASSVTGTEYSEAFF; CDR3 DNA: TGTGCCAGCAGTGTAACCGGGACAGAATACTCTGAAGCTTTCTTT
D gene: .; V gene: TRBV27; clone size: once; J gene: TRBJ1-3; CDR3 protein: CASSLTGTGNTIYF; CDR3 DNA: TGTGCCAGCAGTTTAACAGGGACTGGAAACACCATATATTTT
D gene: TRBD1; V gene: TRBV6-6; clone size: .; J gene: TRBJ1-2; CDR3 protein: CASSRGTGGEGYTF; CDR3 DNA: TGTGCCAGCAGTCGTGGGACAGGGGGCGAAGGCTACACCTTC
D gene: TRBD2; V gene: TRBV5-4; clone size: .; J gene: TRBJ2-5; CDR3 protein: CASSLGTSAPSLETQYF; CDR3 DNA: TGTGCCAGCAGCTTAGGGACTAGCGCTCCGTCCTTGGAGACCCAGTACTTC
D gene: .; V gene: TRBV15; clone size: .; J gene: TRBJ2-5; CDR3 protein: CATSRDRGFQETQYF; CDR3 DNA: TGTGCCACCAGCAGAGATCGCGGGTTTCAAGAGACCCAGTACTTC
D gene: .; V gene: TRBV3-1/TRBV3-2; clone size: .; J gene: TRBJ1-2; CDR3 protein: CASSQPAAYGYTF; CDR3 DNA: TGTGCCAGCAGCCAACCCGCGGCCTATGGCTACACCTTC
D gene: .; V gene: TRBV28; clone size: .; J gene: TRBJ1-3; CDR3 protein: CASRGHGANTIYF; CDR3 DNA: TGTGCCAGCAGAGGACACGGAGCAAACACCATATATTTT
D gene: TRBD2; V gene: TRBV28; clone size: .; J gene: TRBJ2-7; CDR3 protein: CASKTSVAYEQYF; CDR3 DNA: TGTGCCAGCAAAACTAGCGTTGCCTACGAGCAGTACTTC
D gene: TRBD1; V gene: TRBV30; clone size: .; J gene: TRBJ2-7; CDR3 protein: CAWRRTGDGEQYF; CDR3 DNA: TGTGCCTGGAGGCGAACAGGGGATGGAGAGCAGTACTTC
D gene: TRBD2; V gene: TRBV19; clone size: .; J gene: TRBJ2-5; CDR3 protein: CASSIGGIGLAGSETQYF; CDR3 DNA: TGTGCCAGTAGTATTGGGGGGATAGGACTAGCGGGCTCGGAGACCCAGTACTTC
D gene: .; V gene: TRBV7-7; clone size: .; J gene: TRBJ1-1; CDR3 protein: CASSLEGGTEAFF; CDR3 DNA: TGTGCTAGCAGCTTAGAAGGGGGCACTGAAGCTTTCTTT
D gene: .; V gene: TRBV3-1/TRBV3-2; clone size: .; J gene: TRBJ1-1; CDR3 protein: CASSRPGEAFF; CDR3 DNA: TGTGCCAGCAGCCGTCCGGGGGAAGCTTTCTTT
D gene: .; V gene: TRBV3-1/TRBV3-2; clone size: .; J gene: TRBJ2-2; CDR3 protein: CASSRLMGTGELFF; CDR3 DNA: TGTGCCAGCAGCCGACTAATGGGGACCGGGGAGCTGTTTTTT
D gene: .; V gene: TRBV18; clone size: .; J gene: TRBJ2-6; CDR3 protein: CASSQVGLPGANVLTF; CDR3 DNA: TGTGCCAGCTCCCAAGTCGGACTGCCTGGGGCCAACGTCCTGACTTTC
D gene: TRBD1; V gene: TRBV5-1; clone size: .; J gene: TRBJ1-2; CDR3 protein: CASSLVQGAYGYTF; CDR3 DNA: TGCGCCAGCAGCTTGGTCCAGGGGGCCTATGGCTACACCTTC
D gene: .; V gene: TRBV7-6; clone size: .; J gene: TRBJ2-3; CDR3 protein: CASSLALAGTDTQYF; CDR3 DNA: TGTGCCAGCAGCTTAGCGCTGGCCGGCACAGATACGCAGTATTTT
D gene: .; V gene: TRBV30; clone size: .; J gene: TRBJ1-5; CDR3 protein: CAWSVRELTQHF; CDR3 DNA: TGTGCCTGGAGTGTACGAGAACTAACCCAGCATTTT
D gene: .; V gene: TRBV18; clone size: .; J gene: TRBJ2-1; CDR3 protein: CASSPRTSSYNEQFF; CDR3 DNA: TGTGCCAGCTCACCACGAACTAGCTCCTACAATGAGCAGTTCTTC
D gene: .; V gene: TRBV29-1; clone size: .; J gene: TRBJ2-5; CDR3 protein: CSVEKARGASTQYF; CDR3 DNA: TGCAGCGTTGAAAAGGCCAGGGGAGCCTCGACCCAGTACTTC
D gene: TRBD1; V gene: TRBV5-4; clone size: .; J gene: TRBJ1-1; CDR3 protein: CASSRIGQGARGVSEAFF; CDR3 DNA: TGTGCCAGCAGCAGAATAGGACAGGGGGCGCGAGGAGTTTCTGAAGCTTTCTTT
D gene: TRBD1; V gene: TRBV11-3; clone size: .; J gene: TRBJ2-3; CDR3 protein: CASSKLTGELGTDTQYF; CDR3 DNA: TGTGCCAGCAGCAAATTGACAGGGGAGCTGGGCACAGATACGCAGTATTTT
D gene: TRBD1; V gene: TRBV18; clone size: once; J gene: TRBJ1-2; CDR3 protein: CASSSPGQSDGYTF; CDR3 DNA: TGTGCCAGCTCATCGCCGGGACAGTCGGATGGCTACACCTTC
D gene: .; V gene: TRBV28; clone size: .; J gene: TRBJ2-1; CDR3 protein: CASSLWAQNEQFF; CDR3 DNA: TGTGCCAGCAGTTTATGGGCCCAGAATGAGCAGTTCTTC
D gene: .; V gene: TRBV6-5; clone size: .; J gene: TRBJ2-5; CDR3 protein: CASSFDIQETQYF; CDR3 DNA: TGTGCCAGCAGTTTTGACATACAAGAGACCCAGTACTTC
D gene: .; V gene: TRBV29-1; clone size: .; J gene: TRBJ1-1; CDR3 protein: CSGTGNTEAFF; CDR3 DNA: TGCAGCGGAACAGGGAACACTGAAGCTTTCTTT
D gene: .; V gene: TRBV28; clone size: .; J gene: TRBJ2-5; CDR3 protein: CASSLGQYQETQYF; CDR3 DNA: TGTGCCAGCAGTTTAGGACAGTACCAAGAGACCCAGTACTTC
D gene: TRBD2; V gene: TRBV5-4; clone size: .; J gene: TRBJ2-5; CDR3 protein: CASSLGGLAEETQYF; CDR3 DNA: TGTGCCAGCAGCTTGGGTGGACTAGCGGAAGAGACCCAGTACTTC
D gene: TRBD1; V gene: TRBV19; clone size: .; J gene: TRBJ2-1; CDR3 protein: CASSTRQGHNEQFF; CDR3 DNA: TGTGCCAGTAGTACTCGACAGGGTCATAATGAGCAGTTCTTC
D gene: .; V gene: TRBV5-1; clone size: .; J gene: TRBJ2-1; CDR3 protein: CASSPSPDRNEQFF; CDR3 DNA: TGCGCCAGCAGCCCCTCCCCTGACAGGAATGAGCAGTTCTTC
D gene: TRBD1; V gene: TRBV28; clone size: .; J gene: TRBJ1-2; CDR3 protein: CASSSGQGRYTF; CDR3 DNA: TGTGCCAGCAGTTCGGGACAGGGTCGCTACACCTTC
D gene: .; V gene: TRBV29-1; clone size: .; J gene: TRBJ1-2; CDR3 protein: CSAATETYGYTF; CDR3 DNA: TGCAGCGCCGCGACAGAGACCTATGGCTACACCTTC
D gene: .; V gene: TRBV5-1; clone size: .; J gene: TRBJ2-3; CDR3 protein: CASSLEASRSDTQYF; CDR3 DNA: TGCGCCAGCAGCTTGGAGGCTAGTAGGTCAGATACGCAGTATTTT
D gene: TRBD1; V gene: TRBV7-9; clone size: .; J gene: TRBJ1-2; CDR3 protein: CASSPPGTGGYGYTF; CDR3 DNA: TGTGCCAGCAGCCCCCCAGGAACAGGGGGGTATGGCTACACCTTC
D gene: .; V gene: TRBV4-1; clone size: few; J gene: TRBJ1-2; CDR3 protein: CASSHEGNYGYTF; CDR3 DNA: TGCGCCAGCAGCCATGAGGGTAACTATGGCTACACCTTC
D gene: TRBD2; V gene: TRBV11-2; clone size: once; J gene: TRBJ2-2; CDR3 protein: CASSLGTSRAGELFF; CDR3 DNA: TGTGCCAGCAGCTTAGGGACTAGTAGGGCCGGGGAGCTGTTTTTT
D gene: TRBD1; V gene: TRBV5-1; clone size: .; J gene: TRBJ1-2; CDR3 protein: CASGEGARYGYTF; CDR3 DNA: TGCGCCAGCGGAGAGGGGGCTAGGTATGGCTACACCTTC
D gene: TRBD1; V gene: TRBV19; clone size: .; J gene: TRBJ2-7; CDR3 protein: CASSIGTRGQLNYEQYF; CDR3 DNA: TGTGCCAGTAGTATAGGAACGAGGGGACAGCTGAACTACGAGCAGTACTTC
D gene: TRBD2; V gene: TRBV5-3; clone size: .; J gene: TRBJ2-5; CDR3 protein: CARSSRCSGPETQYF; CDR3 DNA: TGTGCCAGAAGCTCACGGTGTAGCGGGCCGGAGACCCAGTACTTC
D gene: .; V gene: TRBV28; clone size: .; J gene: TRBJ1-2; CDR3 protein: CASSFIPRVDYTF; CDR3 DNA: TGTGCCAGCAGTTTCATCCCCCGGGTGGACTACACCTTC
D gene: .; V gene: TRBV7-8; clone size: .; J gene: TRBJ1-5; CDR3 protein: CASSDGVGYNQPQHF; CDR3 DNA: TGTGCCAGCAGCGACGGGGTAGGTTACAATCAGCCCCAGCATTTT
D gene: TRBD2; V gene: TRBV27; clone size: .; J gene: TRBJ2-2; CDR3 protein: CASSTGTSGPGELFF; CDR3 DNA: TGTGCCAGCAGTACCGGGACTAGCGGGCCCGGGGAGCTGTTTTTT